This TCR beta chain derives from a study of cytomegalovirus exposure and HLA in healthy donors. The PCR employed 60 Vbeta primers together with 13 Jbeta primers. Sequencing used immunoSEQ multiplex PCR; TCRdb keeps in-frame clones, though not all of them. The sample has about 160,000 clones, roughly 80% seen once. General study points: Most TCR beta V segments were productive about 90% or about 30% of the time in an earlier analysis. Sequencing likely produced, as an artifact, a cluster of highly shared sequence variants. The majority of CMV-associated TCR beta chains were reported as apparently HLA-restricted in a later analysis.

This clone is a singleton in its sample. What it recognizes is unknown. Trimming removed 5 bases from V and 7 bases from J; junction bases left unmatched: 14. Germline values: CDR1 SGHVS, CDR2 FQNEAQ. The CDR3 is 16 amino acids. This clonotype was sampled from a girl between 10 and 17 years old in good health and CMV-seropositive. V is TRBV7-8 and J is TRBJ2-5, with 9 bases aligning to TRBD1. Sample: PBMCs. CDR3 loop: CASSVPGTGLKGTQYF. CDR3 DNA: TGTGCCAGCAGCGTCCCCGGGACAGGGCTCAAAGGGACCCAGTACTTC.